The T cell receptor (beta chain) under discussion was sequenced for a study of blood T cell repertoires in COVID-19. Study as a whole: T cells, B-cell-depleted T cells, or PBMCs provided the cDNA or gDNA that served as material.

Libraries were prepared by immunoSEQ multiplex PCR; TCRdb keeps only in-frame clonotypes and omits some of them. The table shows 35,000 to 45,000 clones, with more than 70% occurring only once. Germline lookup yields CDR1 MNHEY and CDR2 SMNVEV (reference sequence). The V end lost 4 bases, the J end lost 1 base, and 11 bases lay between the germline ends. CDR3 length: 14 amino acids. The sequencing sample was made of peripheral blood. This sequence joins TRBV27 and TRBJ2-7, with D perhaps TRBD2 (6 bases). This receptor was taken from a man aged 55 to 69 with active COVID-19. CDR3 nucleotides: TGTGCCAGCAGTTCCGGAGGGATTTCCTACGAGCAGTACTTC. Translation gives CASSSGGISYEQYF.